This T cell receptor (beta chain) was sequenced during a study of blood T cell repertoires in COVID-19. Profiling relied on immunoSEQ multiplex PCR, and the TCRdb table lists in-frame clones only, not all of them. Counted here are 70,000 to 95,000 clones, over 75% occurring once; the ten biggest clones make up about 13%. V lost 2 bases, J lost 4 bases, and 7 bases stayed unmatched. Looked up from germline, CDR1 is SGHTA and CDR2 is FQGTGA. This CDR3 has 16 residues. Sequencing was carried out using peripheral blood. The V gene is TRBV7-3, the J gene TRBJ2-2, with 7 bases identical to TRBD1. The receptor's source is a human donor in a cohort sampled during active COVID-19. The CDR3, as DNA: TGTGCCAGCAGCTTACGACAGGGACGGGGCACCGGGGAGCTGTTTTTT. This translates into CASSLRQGRGTGELFF.